These 4 T cell receptor beta chains came from one sample sequenced in a study of blood T cell repertoires in COVID-19. TCRdb keeps only in-frame clones here, not all; method: immunoSEQ multiplex PCR. The sample lists some 97,000 clones; approximately 93% were seen once. What was sequenced was peripheral blood. The receptors come from a man aged 45 to 65 with active COVID-19.

In this sample, this clone turned up once. The V and J genes are TRBV20-1 and TRBJ1-1, with D unclear. CDR3 length: 11 amino acids. Trimming removed 3 bases from V and 5 bases from J, with 7 bases in between. In germline, CDR1 is DFQATT, CDR2 SNEGSKA (reference sequence). The CDR3 DNA is TGCAGTGCTAGCCCCCGGACTGAAGCTTTCTTT. Residues: CSASPRTEAFF.

The chain has TRBV5-1 and TRBJ2-7; 10 bases are a match to TRBD1. The CDR3 has 15 amino acids. V shed 5 bases and J 5 bases; nucleotides not matched to a gene: 10. The germline CDR1 and CDR2 sequences are SGHRS and YFSETQ. For the CDR3, the DNA is TGCGCCAGCAGTCCCGGGACAGGGGCGATCCACGAGCAGTACGTC. Translating gives CASSPGTGAIHEQYV.

This clone was picked up one time. The chain has TRBV29-1 and TRBJ2-1; 9 nucleotides align to TRBD2. CDR1 and CDR2 from the germline V gene are SQVTM and ANQGSEA. The CDR3 contains 15 residues. The ends lost 6 bases at V and 4 bases at J; junction bases unmatched: 10. The chain's CDR3 is CSVGHSGSLYNEQFF. The CDR3 region has the DNA TGCAGCGTGGGACATAGCGGGAGCCTTTACAATGAGCAGTTCTTC.

The V gene is TRBV19, the J gene TRBJ1-5, with 8 bases fitting TRBD1. V shed 2 bases, J shed 6 bases, and the junction held 6 bases outside the gene matches. Germline CDR1 and CDR2: LNHDA and SQIVND (reference sequence). CDR3 length: 15 residues. The CDR3 DNA sequence: TGTGCCAGTAGTATACGGGGCAGGGGGCCTCAGCCCCAGCATTTT. This codes for CASSIRGRGPQPQHF.